The source of this TCR beta chain is a study of graft-versus-host responses after intestinal transplantation. This CDR3 has 14 amino acids. CDR1 is MNHEY, CDR2 SMNVEV, per germline (reference sequence). Trimming cost V 2 bases and J 3 bases, with 8 bases left between them. In regard to this clone: The antigen is not known.

Findings and caveats of the study: With peak circulating GvH clone levels came an association with early post-transplant HvG declines. Allografts of patients with graft-donor T cell macrochimerism showed high graft-versus-host to host-versus-graft clone ratios.

Sequencing was performed with immunoSEQ multiplex PCR; in TCRdb, only in-frame clones are kept and a portion is missing. The profile shows some 70,000 clones, around nine tenths of them singletons. The specimen comprised unstimulated CD8+ T cells sorted from spleen or lymph node cells, sampled before transplant. The chain links TRBV27 to TRBJ1-5; D is undetermined. This clonotype was obtained from a human donor who was the organ donor for an intestinal transplant. CDR3 coding DNA: TGTGCCAGCAGTTTAGGCAGACTCAATCAGCCCCAGCATTTT. It translates to CASSLGRLNQPQHF.